The clone carrying this TCR beta chain showed up many times. The target antigen is unknown. A quantitative 5'-RACE method, one with molecular barcodes, was used to make TCR beta libraries. TCRdb ran MiXCR on the 5' RACE reads and lists one entry per CDR3 protein. The sample lists roughly 700,000 distinct CDR3 sequences; around 20% were seen once. The sample comes from a study of CD8 T cells in ankylosing spondylitis. Study results and caveats: Clones that were linked to disease were CD8+ and were relatively rare in peripheral blood. Blood of patients with ankylosing spondylitis appeared to be characterized by a TCR beta motif of eight highly homologous variants. Some motif variants were previously reported in reactive arthritis synovial fluid and blood.

This CDR3 is built from 15 residues. The ends were cut back, 1 base at V and 2 bases at J, with 9 bases in the middle. V is TRBV12-3 or TRBV12-4 and J is TRBJ2-1; maybe TRBD2 (6 bases). The TCR originated in a male donor with ankylosing spondylitis. The sequenced sample consisted of blood, either unsorted or a sorted T cell fraction (not recorded which). The CDR3 reads CASSLELATYNEQFF. The CDR3 DNA reads TGTGCCAGCAGTTTAGAGCTAGCGACCTACAATGAGCAGTTCTTC.